This T cell receptor (beta chain) was recovered during a study of T-cell reconstitution after alpha-beta-depleted transplantation in children. Study-level results: Surviving recipient T cells and thymic progenitors produced the high day-60 TCRbeta diversity seen in some patients. Expanded graft clones numbering several hundred reportedly gave rise to alpha-beta T cells about two months after transplant. T-cell counts and diversity at one year post-transplant came mainly from newly produced T cells.

This clonotype was seen more than once but under ten times. Antigen specificity is unknown. The junction and the germline gene differ at one end; a read error may be behind it. Unique molecular identifiers were incorporated when the TCRbeta library was constructed. TCRdb reanalysed the PCR reads using MiXCR and keeps one entry per CDR3 protein. Of fewer than 700,000 distinct CDR3 sequences in the sample, 10% to 15% are singletons; the top ten hold 2.2%. The V gene's germline CDR1 is SSHAT and CDR2 FNYEAQ (reference sequence). The CDR3 is 15 residues long. This sequence was found in a male patient younger than 18 who had a stem cell transplant for acute myeloid leukemia, so the T cells may come from the graft donor. This chain uses TRBV7-7 with TRBJ2-2; D might be TRBD1 or TRBD2, each matching 6 bases. The sequencing here drew on PBMCs, mostly from graft donor cells, taken 360 days after TCRalphabeta/CD19-depleted stem cell transplant. In DNA form, the CDR3 reads TGTGCTAGCAGCGGAGGGACACAGAACACCGGGGAGCTGTTTTTT. Amino acid sequence: CASSGGTQNTGELFF. The full variable domain, in which reference TRBV7-7 and TRBJ2-2 provide the parts outside the CDR3, is GAGVSQSPRYKVTKRGQDVTLRCDPISSHATLYWYQQALGQGPEFLTYFNYEAQPDKSGLPSDRFSAERPEGSISTLTIQRTEQRDSAMYRCASSGGTQNTGELFFGEGSRLTVL.